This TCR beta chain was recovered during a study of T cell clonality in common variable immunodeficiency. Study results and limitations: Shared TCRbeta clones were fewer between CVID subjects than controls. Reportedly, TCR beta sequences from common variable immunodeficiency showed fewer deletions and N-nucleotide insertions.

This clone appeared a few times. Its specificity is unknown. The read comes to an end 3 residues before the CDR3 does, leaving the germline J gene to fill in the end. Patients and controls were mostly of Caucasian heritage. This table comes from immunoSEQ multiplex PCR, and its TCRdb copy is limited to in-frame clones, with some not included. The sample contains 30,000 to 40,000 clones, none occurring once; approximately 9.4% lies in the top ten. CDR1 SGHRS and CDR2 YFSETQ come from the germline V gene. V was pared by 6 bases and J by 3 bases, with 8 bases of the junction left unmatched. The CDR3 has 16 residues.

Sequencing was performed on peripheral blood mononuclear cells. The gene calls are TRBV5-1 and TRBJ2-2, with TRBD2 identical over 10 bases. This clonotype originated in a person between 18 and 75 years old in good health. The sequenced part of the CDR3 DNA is TGCGCCAGCACCGAATCCCTAGCGGGAGACACCGGGGAG. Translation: CASTESLAGDTGE. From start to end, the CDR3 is CASTESLAGDTGELFF. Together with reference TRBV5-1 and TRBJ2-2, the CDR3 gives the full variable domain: KAGVTQTPRYLIKTRGQQVTLSCSPISGHRSVSWYQQTPGQGLQFLFEYFSETQRNKGNFPGRFSGRQFSNSRSEMNVSTLELGDSALYLCASTESLAGDTGELFFGEGSRLTVL.